In its sample, the clone carrying this T cell receptor beta chain was seen many times. As yet, its antigen is unknown. The missing CDR3 end, 3 residues past where the read stops, is filled in from the germline J gene. The sample belongs to a study of T cell clonality in common variable immunodeficiency. Study conclusions and caveats: Patient heterogeneity in the CVID cohort limited correlations between repertoire features and clinical complications. In common variable immunodeficiency, TCR beta chains reportedly carried fewer deletions and N-nucleotide insertions.

Patients had low serum IgG, IgA and/or IgM and specific antibody deficiency. Patients and controls were mostly of Caucasian heritage. Profiling relied on immunoSEQ multiplex PCR, and the TCRdb table lists in-frame clones only, not all of them. This repertoire holds 20,000 to 25,000 clones, and none appear only once. CDR1 is DFQATT and CDR2 is SNEGSKA in the germline V gene (reference sequence). V shed 0 bases, J shed 2 bases, and the junction held 9 bases outside the gene matches. This CDR3 is built from 17 residues. The receptor's source is a human donor with common variable immunodeficiency. Material for sequencing was peripheral blood mononuclear cells. This sequence joins TRBV20-1 and TRBJ1-1; 10 bases align to TRBD1. CDR3 DNA, as far as it was read: TGCAGTGCTAGAGACCCCCGGACAGGGGGGTATAACACTGAA. Protein sequence: CSARDPRTGGYNTE. The complete CDR3 protein is CSARDPRTGGYNTEAFF.